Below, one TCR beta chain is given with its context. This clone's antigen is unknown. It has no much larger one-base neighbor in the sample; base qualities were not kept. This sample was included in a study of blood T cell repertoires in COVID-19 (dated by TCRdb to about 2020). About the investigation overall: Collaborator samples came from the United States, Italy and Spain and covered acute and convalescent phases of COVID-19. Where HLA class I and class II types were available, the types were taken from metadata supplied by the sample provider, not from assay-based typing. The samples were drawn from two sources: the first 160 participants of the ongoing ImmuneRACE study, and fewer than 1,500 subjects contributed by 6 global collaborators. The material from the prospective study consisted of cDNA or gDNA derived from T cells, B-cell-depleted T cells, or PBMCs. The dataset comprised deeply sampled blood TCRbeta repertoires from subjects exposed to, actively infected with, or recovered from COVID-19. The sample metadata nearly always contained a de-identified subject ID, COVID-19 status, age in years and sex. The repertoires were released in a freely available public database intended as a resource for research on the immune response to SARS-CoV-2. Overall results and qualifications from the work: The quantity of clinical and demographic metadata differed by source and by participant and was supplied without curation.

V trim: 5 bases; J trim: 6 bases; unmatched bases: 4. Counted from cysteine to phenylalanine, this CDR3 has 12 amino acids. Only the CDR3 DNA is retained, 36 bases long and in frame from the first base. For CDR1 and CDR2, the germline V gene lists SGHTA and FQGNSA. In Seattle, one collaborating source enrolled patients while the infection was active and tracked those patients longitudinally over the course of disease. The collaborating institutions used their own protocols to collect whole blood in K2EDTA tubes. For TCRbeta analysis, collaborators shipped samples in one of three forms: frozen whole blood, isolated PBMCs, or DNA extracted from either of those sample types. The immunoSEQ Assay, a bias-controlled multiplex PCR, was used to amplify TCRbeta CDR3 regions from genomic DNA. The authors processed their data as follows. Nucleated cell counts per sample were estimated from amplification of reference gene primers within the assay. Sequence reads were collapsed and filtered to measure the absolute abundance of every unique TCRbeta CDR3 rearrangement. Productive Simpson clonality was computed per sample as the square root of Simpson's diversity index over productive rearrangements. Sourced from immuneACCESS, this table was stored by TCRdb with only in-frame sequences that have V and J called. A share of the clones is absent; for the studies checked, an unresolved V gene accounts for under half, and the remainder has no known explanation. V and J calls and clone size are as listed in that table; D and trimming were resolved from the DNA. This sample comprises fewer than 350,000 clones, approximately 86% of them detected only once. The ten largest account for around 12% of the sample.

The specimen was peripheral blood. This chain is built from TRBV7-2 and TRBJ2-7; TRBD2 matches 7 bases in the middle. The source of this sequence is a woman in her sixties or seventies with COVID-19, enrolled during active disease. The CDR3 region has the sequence CASSPRGSEQYF. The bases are TGTGCCAGCAGCCCCCGCGGGAGCGAGCAGTACTTC.